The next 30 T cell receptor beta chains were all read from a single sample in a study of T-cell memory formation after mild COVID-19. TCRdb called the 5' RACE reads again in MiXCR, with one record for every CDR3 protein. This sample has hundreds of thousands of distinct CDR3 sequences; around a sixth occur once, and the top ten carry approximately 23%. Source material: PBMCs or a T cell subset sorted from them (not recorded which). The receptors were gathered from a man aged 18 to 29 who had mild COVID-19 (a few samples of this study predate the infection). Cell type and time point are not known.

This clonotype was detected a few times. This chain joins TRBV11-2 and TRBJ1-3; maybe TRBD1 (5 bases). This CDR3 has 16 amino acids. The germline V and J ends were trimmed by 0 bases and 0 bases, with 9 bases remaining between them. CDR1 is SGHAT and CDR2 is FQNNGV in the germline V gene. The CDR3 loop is CASSLEIGASGNTIYF. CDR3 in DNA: TGTGCCAGCAGCTTAGAGATCGGGGCCTCTGGAAACACCATATATTTT.

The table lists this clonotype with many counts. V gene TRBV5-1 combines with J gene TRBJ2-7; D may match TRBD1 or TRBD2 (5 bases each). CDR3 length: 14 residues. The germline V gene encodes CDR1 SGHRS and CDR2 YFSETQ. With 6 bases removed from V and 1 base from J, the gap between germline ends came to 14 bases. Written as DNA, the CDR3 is TGCGCCAGCATCCCCGGGACGGAGTCCTACGAGCAGTACGTC. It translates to CASIPGTESYEQYV.

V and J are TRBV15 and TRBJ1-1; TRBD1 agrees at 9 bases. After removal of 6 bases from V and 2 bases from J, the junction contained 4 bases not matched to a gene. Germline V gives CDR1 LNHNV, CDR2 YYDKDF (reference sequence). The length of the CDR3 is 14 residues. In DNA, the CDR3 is TGTGCCACCAGGAGGGACAGGGTAAACACTGAAGCTTTCTTT. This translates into CATRRDRVNTEAFF.

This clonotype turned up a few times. The DNA of the CDR3 is TGCAGTGCTAGAGGACTTGGGGGAGCTAACGGCTACACCTTC. This sequence encodes CSARGLGGANGYTF. The J gene is TRBJ1-2, the V gene TRBV20-1; maybe TRBD1 (5 bases). Germline V lookup: CDR1 DFQATT, CDR2 SNEGSKA (reference sequence). Trimming shortened V by 1 base and J by 8 bases, and 17 bases separated the two germline ends. CDR3 length: 14 residues.

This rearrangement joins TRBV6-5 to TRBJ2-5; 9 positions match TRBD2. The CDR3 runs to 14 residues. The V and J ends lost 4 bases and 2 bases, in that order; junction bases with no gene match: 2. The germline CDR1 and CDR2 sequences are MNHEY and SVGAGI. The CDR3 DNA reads TGTGCCAGCAGTTGGAGCGGGGGGCAAGAGACCCAGTACTTC. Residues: CASSWSGGQETQYF.

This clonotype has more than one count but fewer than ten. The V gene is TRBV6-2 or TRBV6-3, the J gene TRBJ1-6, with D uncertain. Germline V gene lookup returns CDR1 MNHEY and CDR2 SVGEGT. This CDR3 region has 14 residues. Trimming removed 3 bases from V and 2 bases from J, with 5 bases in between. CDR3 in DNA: TGTGCCAGCAGTTATCGCGCCTATAATTCACCCCTCCACTTT. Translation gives CASSYRAYNSPLHF.

CDR3 in amino acids: CASSSGLAGGALAENIQYF. The CDR3 DNA follows: TGCGCCAGCAGCTCCGGACTAGCGGGGGGCGCATTGGCTGAAAACATTCAGTACTTC. The genes are TRBV5-1 and TRBJ2-4, with 14 nucleotides matching TRBD2. The CDR3 is 19 amino acids. Germline V CDR1 and CDR2: SGHRS, YFSETQ. V shed 3 bases, J shed 5 bases, and the junction held 13 bases outside the gene matches. The variable domain in full, completed from reference TRBV5-1 and TRBJ2-4, reads KAGVTQTPRYLIKTRGQQVTLSCSPISGHRSVSWYQQTPGQGLQFLFEYFSETQRNKGNFPGRFSGRQFSNSRSEMNVSTLELGDSALYLCASSSGLAGGALAENIQYFGAGTRLSVL.

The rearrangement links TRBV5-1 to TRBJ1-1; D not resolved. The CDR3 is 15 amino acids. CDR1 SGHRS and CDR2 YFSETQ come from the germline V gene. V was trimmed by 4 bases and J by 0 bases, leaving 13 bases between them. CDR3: CASSPGGVVNTEAFF. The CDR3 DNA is TGCGCCAGCAGCCCGGGTGGGGTGGTGAACACTGAAGCTTTCTTT. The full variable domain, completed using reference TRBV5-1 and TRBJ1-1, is KAGVTQTPRYLIKTRGQQVTLSCSPISGHRSVSWYQQTPGQGLQFLFEYFSETQRNKGNFPGRFSGRQFSNSRSEMNVSTLELGDSALYLCASSPGGVVNTEAFFGQGTRLTVV.

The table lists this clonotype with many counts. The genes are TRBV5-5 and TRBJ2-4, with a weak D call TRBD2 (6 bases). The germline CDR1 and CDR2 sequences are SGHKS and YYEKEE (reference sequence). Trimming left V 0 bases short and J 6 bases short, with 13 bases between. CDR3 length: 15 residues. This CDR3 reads CASSLEFGGGNIQYF. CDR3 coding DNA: TGTGCCAGCAGCTTGGAATTCGGGGGAGGAAACATTCAGTACTTC.

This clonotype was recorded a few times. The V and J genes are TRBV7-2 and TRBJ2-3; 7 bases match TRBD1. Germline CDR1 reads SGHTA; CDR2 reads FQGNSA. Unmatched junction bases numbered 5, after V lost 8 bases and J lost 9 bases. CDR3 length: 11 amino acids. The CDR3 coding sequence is TGTGCCAGCCGGACAGGTACCACGCAGTATTTT. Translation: CASRTGTTQYF.

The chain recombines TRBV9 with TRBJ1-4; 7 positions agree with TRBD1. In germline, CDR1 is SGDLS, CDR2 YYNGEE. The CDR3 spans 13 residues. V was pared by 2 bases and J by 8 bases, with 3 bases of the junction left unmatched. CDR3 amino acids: CASSVGRGEKLFF. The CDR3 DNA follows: TGTGCCAGCAGCGTTGGCAGGGGGGAAAAACTGTTTTTT.

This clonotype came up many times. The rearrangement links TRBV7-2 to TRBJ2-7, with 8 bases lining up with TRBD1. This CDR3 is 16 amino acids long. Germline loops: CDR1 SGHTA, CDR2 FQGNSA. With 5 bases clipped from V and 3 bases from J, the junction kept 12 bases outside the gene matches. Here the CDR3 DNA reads TGTGCCAGCAGCGAAAATCTCGGACAGGGAGTCTACGAGCAGTACTTC. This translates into CASSENLGQGVYEQYF.

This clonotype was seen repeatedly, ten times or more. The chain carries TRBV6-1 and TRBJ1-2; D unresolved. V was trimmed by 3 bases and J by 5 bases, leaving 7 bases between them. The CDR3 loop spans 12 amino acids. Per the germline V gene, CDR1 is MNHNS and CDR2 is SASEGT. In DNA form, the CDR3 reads TGTGCCAGCAGTGACGGGGAGTATGGCTACACCTTC. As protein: CASSDGEYGYTF.

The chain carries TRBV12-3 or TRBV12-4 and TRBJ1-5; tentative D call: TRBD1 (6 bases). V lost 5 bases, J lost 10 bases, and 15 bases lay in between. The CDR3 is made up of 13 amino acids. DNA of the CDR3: TGTGCCAGCAGTGCCTACAGGGATCTTCCCCAGCATTTT. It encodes CASSAYRDLPQHF.

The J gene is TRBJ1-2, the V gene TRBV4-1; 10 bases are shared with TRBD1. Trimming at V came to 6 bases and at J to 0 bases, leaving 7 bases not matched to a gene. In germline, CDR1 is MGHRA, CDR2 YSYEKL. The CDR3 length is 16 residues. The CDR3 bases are TGCGCCAGCAGGTCCCCCGGGACAGGGGCTAACTATGGCTACACCTTC. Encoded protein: CASRSPGTGANYGYTF.

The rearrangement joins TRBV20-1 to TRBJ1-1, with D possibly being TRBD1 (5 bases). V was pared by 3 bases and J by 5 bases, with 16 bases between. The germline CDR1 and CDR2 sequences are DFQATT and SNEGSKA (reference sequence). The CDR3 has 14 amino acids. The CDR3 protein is CSASELTGWTEAFF. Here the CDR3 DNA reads TGCAGTGCTAGTGAGTTAACAGGTTGGACTGAAGCTTTCTTT.

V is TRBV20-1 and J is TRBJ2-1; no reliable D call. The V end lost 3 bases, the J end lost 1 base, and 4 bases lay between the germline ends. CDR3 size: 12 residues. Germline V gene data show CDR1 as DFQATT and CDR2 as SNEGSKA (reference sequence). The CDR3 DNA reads TGCAGTGCTAGGAGATCCTACAATGAGCAGTTCTTC. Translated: CSARRSYNEQFF.

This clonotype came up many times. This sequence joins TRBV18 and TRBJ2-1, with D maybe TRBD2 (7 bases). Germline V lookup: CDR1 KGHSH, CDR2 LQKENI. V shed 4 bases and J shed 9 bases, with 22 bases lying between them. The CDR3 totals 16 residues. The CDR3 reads CASSLTFGGPTFEQFF. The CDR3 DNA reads TGTGCCAGCTCACTCACATTCGGGGGGCCGACTTTTGAGCAGTTCTTC.

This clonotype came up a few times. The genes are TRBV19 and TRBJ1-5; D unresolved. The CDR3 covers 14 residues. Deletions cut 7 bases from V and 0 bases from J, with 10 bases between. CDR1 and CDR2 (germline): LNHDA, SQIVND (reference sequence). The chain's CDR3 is CASTVDHSNQPQHF. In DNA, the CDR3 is TGTGCCAGTACCGTGGACCATAGCAATCAGCCCCAGCATTTT.

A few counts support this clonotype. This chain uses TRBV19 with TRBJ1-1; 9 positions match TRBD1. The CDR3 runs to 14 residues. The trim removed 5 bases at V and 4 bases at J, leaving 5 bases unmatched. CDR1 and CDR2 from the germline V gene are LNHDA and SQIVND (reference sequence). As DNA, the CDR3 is TGTGCCAGTAGTTCGACAGGGGGGTTCACTGAAGCTTTCTTT. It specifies CASSSTGGFTEAFF.

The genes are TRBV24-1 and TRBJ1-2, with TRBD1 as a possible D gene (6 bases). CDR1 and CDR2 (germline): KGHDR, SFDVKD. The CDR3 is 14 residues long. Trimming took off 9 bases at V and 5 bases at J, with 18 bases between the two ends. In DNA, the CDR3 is TGTGCCACCTACGGTCAGGGGCGAGGATATGGCTACACCTTC. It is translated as CATYGQGRGYGYTF.

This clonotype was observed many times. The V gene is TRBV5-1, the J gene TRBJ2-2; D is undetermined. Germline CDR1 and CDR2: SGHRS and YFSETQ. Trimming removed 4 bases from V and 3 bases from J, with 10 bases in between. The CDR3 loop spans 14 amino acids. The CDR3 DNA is TGCGCCAGCAGCCTAAGAACAGACACCGGGGAGCTGTTTTTT. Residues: CASSLRTDTGELFF.

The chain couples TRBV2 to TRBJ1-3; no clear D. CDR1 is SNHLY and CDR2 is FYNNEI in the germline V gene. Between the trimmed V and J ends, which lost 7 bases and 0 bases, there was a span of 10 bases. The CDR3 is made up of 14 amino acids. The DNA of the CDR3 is TGTGCCAGCAAGCTCGGGAGCTCTGGAAACACCATATATTTT. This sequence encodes CASKLGSSGNTIYF.

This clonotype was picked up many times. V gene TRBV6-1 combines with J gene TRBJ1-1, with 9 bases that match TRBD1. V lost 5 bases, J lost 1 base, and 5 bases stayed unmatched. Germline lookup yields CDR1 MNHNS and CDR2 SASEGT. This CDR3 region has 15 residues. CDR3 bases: TGTGCCAGCAGTCCACAGGGGGCAGAGAACACTGAAGCTTTCTTT. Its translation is CASSPQGAENTEAFF.

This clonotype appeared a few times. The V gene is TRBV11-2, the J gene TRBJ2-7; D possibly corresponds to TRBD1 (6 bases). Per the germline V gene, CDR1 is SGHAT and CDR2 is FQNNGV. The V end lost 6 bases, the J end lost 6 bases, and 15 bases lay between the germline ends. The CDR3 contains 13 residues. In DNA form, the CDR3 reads TGTGCCAGCAGTTCACATACAGGGCTCGAGCAGTACTTC. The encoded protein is CASSSHTGLEQYF.

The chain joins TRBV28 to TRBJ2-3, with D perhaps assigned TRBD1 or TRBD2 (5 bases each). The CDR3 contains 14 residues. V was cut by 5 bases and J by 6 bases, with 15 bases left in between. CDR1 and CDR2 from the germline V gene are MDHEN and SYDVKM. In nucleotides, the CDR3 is TGTGCCAGCAGTATCGGGGCAACGGGGGATACGCAGTATTTT. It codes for CASSIGATGDTQYF.

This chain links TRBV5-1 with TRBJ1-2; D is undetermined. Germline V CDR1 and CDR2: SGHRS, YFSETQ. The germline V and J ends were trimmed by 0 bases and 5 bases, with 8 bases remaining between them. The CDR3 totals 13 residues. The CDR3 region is CASSLDGDYGYTF. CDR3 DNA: TGCGCCAGCAGCTTGGACGGGGATTATGGCTACACCTTC.

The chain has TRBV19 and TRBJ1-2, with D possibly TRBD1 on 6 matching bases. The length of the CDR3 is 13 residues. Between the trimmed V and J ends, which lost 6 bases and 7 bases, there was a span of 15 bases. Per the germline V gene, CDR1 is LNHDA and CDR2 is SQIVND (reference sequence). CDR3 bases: TGTGCCAGTAGAACAGGGCTCGTTGCTGGCTACACCTTC. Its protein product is CASRTGLVAGYTF.

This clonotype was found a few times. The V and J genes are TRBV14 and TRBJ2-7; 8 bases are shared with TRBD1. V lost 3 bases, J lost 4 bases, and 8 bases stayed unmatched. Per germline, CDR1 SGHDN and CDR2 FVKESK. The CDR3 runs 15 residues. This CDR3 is CASSHAYRGYYEQYV. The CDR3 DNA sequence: TGTGCCAGCAGCCACGCGTACAGGGGGTATTACGAGCAGTACGTC.

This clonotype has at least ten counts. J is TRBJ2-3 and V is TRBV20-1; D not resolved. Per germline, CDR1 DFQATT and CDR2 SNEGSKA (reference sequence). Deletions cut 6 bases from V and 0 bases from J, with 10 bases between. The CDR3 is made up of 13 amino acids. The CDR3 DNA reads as TGCAGTGCACCTTACCTAAGCACAGATACGCAGTATTTT. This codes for CSAPYLSTDTQYF.